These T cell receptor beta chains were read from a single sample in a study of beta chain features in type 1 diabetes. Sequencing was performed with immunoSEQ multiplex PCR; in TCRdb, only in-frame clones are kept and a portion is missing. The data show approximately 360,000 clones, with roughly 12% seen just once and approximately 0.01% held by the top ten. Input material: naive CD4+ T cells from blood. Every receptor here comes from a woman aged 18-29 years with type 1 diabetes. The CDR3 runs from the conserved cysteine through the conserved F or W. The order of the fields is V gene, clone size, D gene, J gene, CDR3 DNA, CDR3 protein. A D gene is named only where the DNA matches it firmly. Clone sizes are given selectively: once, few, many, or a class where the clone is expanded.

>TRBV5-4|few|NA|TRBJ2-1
TGTGCCAGCAGTCCCGGTACAGGAAATGAGCAGTTCTTC
CASSPGTGNEQFF
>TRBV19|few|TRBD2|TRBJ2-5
TGTGCCAGTAGCCCCCGGATCGGGGGGCAAGAGACCCAGTACTTC
CASSPRIGGQETQYF
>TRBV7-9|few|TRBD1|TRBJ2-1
TGTGCCAGCAGCAGGGGACAGACGCTCAATGAGCAGTTCTTC
CASSRGQTLNEQFF
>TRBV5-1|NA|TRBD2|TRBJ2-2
TGCGCCAGCACCGGGGCTAGCGGGATGACCGGGGAGCTGTTTTTT
CASTGASGMTGELFF
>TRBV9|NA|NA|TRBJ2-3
TGTGCCAGCAGCCCCCGCGGTAGCACAGATACGCAGTATTTT
CASSPRGSTDTQYF
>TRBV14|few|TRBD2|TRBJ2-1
TGTGCCAGCAGCCAAGCGGGAGGTGAGCAGTTCTTC
CASSQAGGEQFF
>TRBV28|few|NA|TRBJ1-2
TGTGCCAGCAGACTACCAGGGGTTAACTATGGCTACACCTTC
CASRLPGVNYGYTF
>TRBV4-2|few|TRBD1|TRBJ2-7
TGTGCCAGCAGACCTGGACAGGGTAACGAGCAGTACTTC
CASRPGQGNEQYF
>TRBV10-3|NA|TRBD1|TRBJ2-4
TGTGCCATCAGGGACAGGACTGACATTCAGTACTTC
CAIRDRTDIQYF
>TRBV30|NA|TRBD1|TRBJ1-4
TGTGCCTGGAATCGACAGGGAGCAACTAATGAAAAACTGTTTTTT
CAWNRQGATNEKLFF
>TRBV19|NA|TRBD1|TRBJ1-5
TGTGCCAGTACCGACCCCGGGACAGGCATTAGCAATCAGCCCCAGCATTTT
CASTDPGTGISNQPQHF
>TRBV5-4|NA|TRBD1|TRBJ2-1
TGTGCCAGCAGCTTGATTGGGACAGGGAATGAGCAGTTCTTC
CASSLIGTGNEQFF
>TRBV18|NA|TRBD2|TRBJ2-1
TGTGCCAGCTCAGTACTAGCGGGGGGTACCAATGAGCAGTTCTTC
CASSVLAGGTNEQFF
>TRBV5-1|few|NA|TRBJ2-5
TGCGCCAGCAGCGGAGAGGAAGAGACCCAGTACTTC
CASSGEEETQYF
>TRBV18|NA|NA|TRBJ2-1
TGTGCCAGCTCACCACCCAGCCGGCGGGGTCGCTACAATGAGCAGTTCTTC
CASSPPSRRGRYNEQFF
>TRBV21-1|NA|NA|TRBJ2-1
TGTGCCCCGGCGGGGTCCTACAATGAGCAGTTCTTC
CAPAGSYNEQFF
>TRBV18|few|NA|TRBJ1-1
TGTGCCAGCTCACCCGGGGTGGGGGCGAGGAACACTGAAGCTTTCTTT
CASSPGVGARNTEAFF
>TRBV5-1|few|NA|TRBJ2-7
TGCGCCAGCAGCTTGGTCCCAACTGCCGGGGAGCAGTACTTC
CASSLVPTAGEQYF
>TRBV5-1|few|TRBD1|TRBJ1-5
TGCGCCAGCAGCTTGGAGGGACAGGGGGTTTATCGGCCCAATCAGCCCCAGCATTTT
CASSLEGQGVYRPNQPQHF
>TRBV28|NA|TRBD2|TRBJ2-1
TGTGCCACTGTATTAGCGGGAACTTACAATGAGCAGTTCTTC
CATVLAGTYNEQFF
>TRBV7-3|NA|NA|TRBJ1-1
TGTGCCAGCAGCGGACAGATTAACACTGAAGCTTTCTTT
CASSGQINTEAFF
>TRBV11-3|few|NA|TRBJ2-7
TGTGCCAGCAGCTTGCGGAGTTCCCTCGTTTACGAGCAGTACTTC
CASSLRSSLVYEQYF
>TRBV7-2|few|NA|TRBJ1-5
TGTGCCAGCAGCTCTCTGCGGGATCAGCCCCAGCATTTT
CASSSLRDQPQHF
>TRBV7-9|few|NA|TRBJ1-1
TGTGCCAGCAGCTTAGGTTTCGACACTGAAGCTTTCTTT
CASSLGFDTEAFF
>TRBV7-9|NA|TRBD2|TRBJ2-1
TGTGCCAGCAGCACATGGACTAGCGGGGGACCCGGTGAGCAGTTCTTC
CASSTWTSGGPGEQFF
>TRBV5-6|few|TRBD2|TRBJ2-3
TGTGCCAGCAGCCGCCCCGGGACTAGCGGCACAGATACGCAGTATTTT
CASSRPGTSGTDTQYF
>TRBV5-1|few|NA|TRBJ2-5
TGCGCCAGCAGCTTGGGACAGATTCTCCAAGAGACCCAGTACTTC
CASSLGQILQETQYF
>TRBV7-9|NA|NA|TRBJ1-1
TGTGCCAGCAGCTTAAACTCACAGGGCACTGAAGCTTTCTTT
CASSLNSQGTEAFF
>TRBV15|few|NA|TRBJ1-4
TGTGCCACCAGCAGAGATCCGACGGGATTGGATGAAAAACTGTTTTTT
CATSRDPTGLDEKLFF
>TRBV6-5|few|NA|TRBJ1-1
TGTGCCAGCAGTTACGGGCCGAACACTGAAGCTTTCTTT
CASSYGPNTEAFF
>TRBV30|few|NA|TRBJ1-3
TGTGCCTGGAATCGGGACTCAAGCTCTGGAAACACCATATATTTT
CAWNRDSSSGNTIYF
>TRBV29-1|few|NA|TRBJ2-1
TGCAGCGCCTCGATAGCGACGGGTTACAATGAGCAGTTCTTC
CSASIATGYNEQFF
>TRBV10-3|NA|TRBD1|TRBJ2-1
TGTGCCATCAGTTGGGACAGGGCCAATGAGCAGTTCTTC
CAISWDRANEQFF
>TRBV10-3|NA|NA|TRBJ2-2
TGTGCCATCAGCAGGGAAGGGGCGAACACCGGGGAGCTGTTTTTT
CAISREGANTGELFF
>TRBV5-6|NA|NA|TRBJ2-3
TGTGCCAGCAGCCCCTCCAGCACAGATACGCAGTATTTT
CASSPSSTDTQYF
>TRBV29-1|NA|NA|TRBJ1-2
TGCAGCGCCGGAGGCAGCCCTGGCTACACCTTC
CSAGGSPGYTF
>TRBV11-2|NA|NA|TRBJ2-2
TGTGCCAGCAGCCTTTTCACCGGGGAGCTGTTTTTT
CASSLFTGELFF
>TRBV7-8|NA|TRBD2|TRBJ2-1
TGTGCCAGCAGCCCGCGACTAGCGGTTAGCTCCTACAATGAGCAGTTCTTC
CASSPRLAVSSYNEQFF
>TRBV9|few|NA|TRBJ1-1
TGTGCCAGCAGCGCGCGGGACACTGAAGCTTTCTTT
CASSARDTEAFF
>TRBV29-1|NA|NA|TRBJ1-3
TGCAGCGTTTCCGTCTCTGGAAACACCATATATTTT
CSVSVSGNTIYF
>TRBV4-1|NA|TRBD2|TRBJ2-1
TGCGCCAGCAGCCCGACTAGCGGGAGCGGCGGTGAGCAGTTCTTC
CASSPTSGSGGEQFF
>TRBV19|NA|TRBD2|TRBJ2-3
TGTGCCAGTAGTATTGGTGGCGGGAGTGCAGATACGCAGTATTTT
CASSIGGGSADTQYF
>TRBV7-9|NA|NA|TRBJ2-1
TGTGCCAGCAGCTCCTCGTACCAGAAGAACAATGAGCAGTTCTTC
CASSSSYQKNNEQFF
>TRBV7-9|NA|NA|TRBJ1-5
TGTGCCAGCAGCTTGAGGGCTGATCAGCCCCAGCATTTT
CASSLRADQPQHF
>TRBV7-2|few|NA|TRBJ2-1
TGTGCCAGCAGCTTGTTTGGGGGCTATGAGCAGTTCTTC
CASSLFGGYEQFF
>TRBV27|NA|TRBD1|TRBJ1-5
TGTGCCAGCAGGCTACAGGGGGCAGTCAATCAGCCCCAGCATTTT
CASRLQGAVNQPQHF
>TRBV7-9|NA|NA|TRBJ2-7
TGTGCCAGCAGCGGGGCCTACTACGAGCAGTACTTC
CASSGAYYEQYF
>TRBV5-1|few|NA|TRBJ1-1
TGCGCCAGCAGCTTGGAGGCAGGGAGGGGGAACACTGAAGCTTTCTTT
CASSLEAGRGNTEAFF
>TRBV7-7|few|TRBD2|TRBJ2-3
TGTGCTAGCAGCTTAGCGGGCGGGGCATCAGATACGCAGTATTTT
CASSLAGGASDTQYF
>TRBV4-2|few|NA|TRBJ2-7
TGTGCCAGCAGCCAAGGGACAGACTACGAGCAGTACTTC
CASSQGTDYEQYF
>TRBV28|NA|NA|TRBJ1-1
TGTGCCAGCACTGGGGGACTGTGGACTGAAGCTTTCTTT
CASTGGLWTEAFF
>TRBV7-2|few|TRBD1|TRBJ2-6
TGTGCCAGCAGCTCCTCCGGGACAGGGGTGGCCAACGTCCTGACTTTC
CASSSSGTGVANVLTF